This T cell receptor beta chain was captured by sequencing in a study of blood T cell repertoires in COVID-19 (dated by TCRdb to 2020 to 2022). Turning to the overall study: Samples from collaborators originated in the United States, Italy and Spain and spanned both the acute and convalescent phases of COVID-19. HLA class I and class II types, where available, came from metadata supplied by the sample provider rather than from assay-based typing. Deeply sampled blood TCRbeta repertoires from subjects exposed to, actively infected with, or recovered from COVID-19 were included in the dataset. The repertoires were made available in a free public database intended to serve as a resource for research on the immune response to SARS-CoV-2. The sample metadata nearly always contained a de-identified subject ID, COVID-19 status, age in years and sex. The prospective study material was composed of cDNA or gDNA derived from T cells, B-cell-depleted T cells, or PBMCs. The samples were drawn from the first 160 participants of the ongoing ImmuneRACE study and from 950 to 1,500 subjects provided by 6 global collaborators.

Points on this clone: Its antigen specificity is not known. No base qualities exist here, and no much larger clone lies one base off it.

A second Seattle source provided samples from volunteer blood donors who had recovered from COVID-19. Each collaborating institution followed its own protocols to collect whole blood in K2EDTA tubes. Collaborator samples were shipped for TCRbeta analysis as frozen whole blood, isolated PBMCs, or DNA extracted from either sample type. The immunoSEQ Assay, a bias-controlled multiplex PCR, was used to amplify TCRbeta CDR3 regions from genomic DNA. On the authors' methods: The number of nucleated cells in each sample was estimated from the amplification of reference gene primers within the assay. To quantify the absolute abundance of each unique TCRbeta CDR3 rearrangement, sequence reads were collapsed and filtered. Productive Simpson clonality was computed per sample as the square root of Simpson's diversity index over productive rearrangements. In TCRdb, the immuneACCESS table is reduced to in-frame sequences with V and J assigned. These tables do not hold every clone; where another copy was compared, an unresolved V gene accounts for under half, and the others remain unexplained. V and J calls and clone size follow that table, whereas D and trimming were derived from the DNA. In all, the sample holds 300,000 or so clones, and more than 70% of those were seen once. The ten most abundant clones make up roughly 6.7% of the sample.

Results and caveats for the whole study, not just this receptor: How much clinical and demographic metadata was included differed by source and by participant, and the metadata was provided uncurated.

Sequenced input: peripheral blood. The source is a man between 18 and 29 years old who had recovered from COVID-19.

The DNA sequence reads TGCGCCAGCAGCCAGTTAACGGGAGTTTACGACGGGGAGCTGTTTTTT. Translated, it reads CASSQLTGVYDGELFF. The chain uses TRBV4-1 and TRBJ2-2; a tentative D match to TRBD2 spans 6 bases. V gives up 3 bases and J gives up 7 bases, and the segment between their germline ends measures 18 bases. Taken from the germline V gene, the CDR1 and CDR2 loops are MGHRA and YSYEKL. Taken from cysteine to phenylalanine, the CDR3 has 16 residues. Left in the record is the CDR3 DNA by itself, 48 bases read in frame from the first base.